The clone carrying this TCR beta chain was seen only a few times. The antigen remains unidentified. Treatment specified: oral pan-JAK inhibitor, 5-10 mg twice daily. Extracted RNA was reverse transcribed into cDNA, the sequencing template. Clones were sequenced by immunoSEQ multiplex PCR, and TCRdb holds only the in-frame ones, with some missing. This table holds about 200,000 clones, roughly two fifths found once. The length of the CDR3 is 15 residues. In germline, CDR1 is KGHSH, CDR2 LQKENI. Deletions cut 2 bases from V and 7 bases from J, with 15 bases between. This entry is derived from a study of CD8+ T cells in alopecia areata. Overall study context: Treated patients were given 5 to 10 mg oral tofacitinib twice daily.

Study-wide results and limits: In blood and scalp, many expanded lesional clones persisted during tofacitinib. Higher clonality was seen in lesional scalp than in normal scalp, especially in alopecia totalis/universalis.

The chain has TRBV18 and TRBJ1-5; tentatively, D is TRBD1 (5 bases). The TCR was taken from a human donor with alopecia areata. The sequencing here drew on CD4+ T cells sorted from blood, taken between weeks 30 and 35, from a patient treated with tofacitinib. CDR3 region: CASSPSQTGTQPQHF. The CDR3 DNA is TGTGCCAGCTCACCATCACAAACGGGGACCCAGCCCCAGCATTTT.